Here is one T cell receptor beta chain with its context. Time point of the sample: blood at routine non-recurrence follow-up after resection. The trim removed 0 bases at V and 0 bases at J, leaving 1 base unmatched. The CDR3 runs to 16 residues. The germline gives CDR1 MDHEN, CDR2 SYDVKM. MiXCR, run by TCRdb on the 5' RACE reads, gives a single entry per CDR3 protein. The sample has under 150,000 distinct CDR3 sequences; roughly 10% are singletons. This specimen belongs to a study of spatial heterogeneity in lung cancer. The chain combines TRBV28 with TRBJ1-2, with TRBD1 matching 10 bases. This material consisted of PBMCs, taken at follow-up. The TCR comes from a female donor with early-stage non-small cell lung cancer. CDR3 amino acids: CASSLWTGGANYGYTF. The CDR3 bases are TGTGCCAGCAGTTTATGGACAGGGGGCGCTAACTATGGCTACACCTTC.